This TCR beta chain was captured in a study of cytomegalovirus exposure and HLA in healthy donors. In regard to this clone: No antigen is known for it.

Study-level results: Later genetic work tied a missense DCLRE1C variant to beta-chain V and J trimming. Differences between HLA loci emerged in a later analysis of TCR association rates, with DRB1 most and HLA-C fewest. Rare TCR sequences predominated, though certain public TCRs were found in many donors.

This CDR3 is 15 amino acids long. Per the germline V gene, CDR1 is SGHNT and CDR2 is YYREEE (reference sequence). The junction had 9 bases not matched to a gene; V was cut back by 4 bases and J by 4 bases. The PCR made use of 60 Vbeta and 13 Jbeta primers. Per the original data handling: A later analysis counted approximately 80 million unique TCR beta chains, about 11 million shared. Generated by immunoSEQ multiplex PCR, the TCRdb table keeps only in-frame clones and is missing some. V, J and clone size derive from that table, while D and trimming were established from the DNA sequence. The sample includes fewer than 250,000 clones, approximately 86% of them seen just once.

The chain combines TRBV5-4 with TRBJ1-2; TRBD1 aligns across 8 bases. Sample: PBMCs. This TCR derives from a young woman in good health and CMV-seronegative. The CDR3 sequence: CASSRITDRAYGYTF. CDR3 nucleotide sequence: TGTGCCAGCAGCAGGATCACGGACAGGGCCTATGGCTACACCTTC.